These 6 T cell receptor beta chains share one sample of origin, sequenced in a study of shared T cell receptors in the human thymus. The table came from immunoSEQ multiplex PCR; TCRdb's copy has only in-frame clones and leaves some out. The table shows some 640,000 clones, with around 87% occurring only once. The same sample was also used in a study of human thymus T cells.

The sample was thymocytes. All receptors derive from a boy in the first two years of life with a congenital heart defect.

The V and J genes are TRBV9 and TRBJ2-7; a possible D gene is TRBD2 (6 bases). Germline values: CDR1 SGDLS, CDR2 YYNGEE. The germline V and J ends were trimmed by 5 bases and 5 bases, with 14 bases remaining between them. CDR3 size: 13 residues. In nucleotides, the CDR3 is TGTGCCAGCAGTGGAGTGGGGGAGGACGAGCAGTACTTC. It specifies CASSGVGEDEQYF.

The CDR3 protein is CASSSGTRRRWETQYF. The CDR3 DNA follows: TGTGCCAGCAGCTCCGGGACTCGCCGGAGGTGGGAGACCCAGTACTTC. The chain uses TRBV5-8 and TRBJ2-5, with TRBD2 as a possible D gene (6 bases). Germline V CDR1 and CDR2: SGHTS, YDEGEE. The CDR3 is 16 residues long. The V end was cut by 3 bases, the J end by 5 bases, with 20 bases between.

This clone was counted once. The chain links TRBV2 to TRBJ2-4; D is perhaps TRBD1 (6 bases). Germline lookup yields CDR1 SNHLY and CDR2 FYNNEI. V was clipped by 5 bases and J by 3 bases, with 20 bases between them. CDR3 length: 17 amino acids. The CDR3 loop is CASSRDGLGGSKNIQYF. CDR3 bases: TGTGCCAGCAGTCGAGATGGGTTAGGGGGAAGCAAAAACATTCAGTACTTC.

The gene calls are TRBV7-8 and TRBJ2-5; TRBD2 aligns across 8 bases. V lost 4 bases, J lost 5 bases, and 9 bases stayed unmatched. This CDR3 has 15 amino acids. CDR1 is SGHVS, CDR2 FQNEAQ, per germline. CDR3 loop: CASSYQREIRETQYF. The CDR3 DNA follows: TGTGCCAGCAGCTACCAGCGGGAGATCAGGGAGACCCAGTACTTC.

This rearrangement joins TRBV30 to TRBJ2-1, with 11 bases lining up with TRBD2. The V gene's germline CDR1 is GTSNPN and CDR2 SVGIG (reference sequence). The CDR3 covers 14 residues. Trimming took 0 bases from V and 5 from J; bases not matched to a gene: 0. CDR3 nucleotides: TGTGCCTGGAGTGTACTAGCGGGGGACAATGAGCAGTTCTTC. Amino acids: CAWSVLAGDNEQFF.

This chain joins TRBV5-1 and TRBJ2-2, with 11 nucleotides matching TRBD1. The CDR3 extends over 18 amino acids. CDR1 and CDR2 (germline): SGHRS, YFSETQ. V lost 2 bases, J lost 3 bases, and 9 bases stayed unmatched. The CDR3 DNA sequence: TGCGCCAGCAGCTTCCTGGACAGGGGGCCGCCAGACACCGGGGAGCTGTTTTTT. It codes for CASSFLDRGPPDTGELFF.